This T cell receptor beta chain was sequenced in a study of beta chain features in type 1 diabetes. Study-level information: The patient and healthy donor groups were comparable for age, gender and cell yields.

There are many counts of this clone. The antigen is unknown. Isolation of CD4+ naive, central memory, regulatory and stem cell-like memory cells was achieved by sorting via CD45RO/CCR7/CD25/CD127/CD95/CD27. Expressed TCRB transcripts were sequenced because the entire RNA isolate underwent reverse transcription. The protocol was immunoSEQ multiplex PCR, while the TCRdb copy is restricted to in-frame clones and leaves out a portion. Counted here are approximately 160,000 clones, 9% to 12% occurring once; the ten biggest clones make up under 0.55%. V trimming: 7 bases; J trimming: 5 bases; junction bases outside the gene matches: 2. Germline values: CDR1 SQVTM, CDR2 ANQGSEA. The CDR3 loop spans 13 amino acids. General study results and limits: A PCR bias possibly favoring shorter templates would apply equally to patients and controls. TCRB CDR3s were moderately but significantly shorter in Type 1 diabetes patients in all four CD4+ subsets. No resolution was reached here on whether HLA type influences TCRB rearrangement.

The sequencing input was central memory CD4+ T cells from blood. This TCR was recovered from a man aged 25-45 years with type 1 diabetes. This rearrangement joins TRBV29-1 to TRBJ2-1, with 13 positions matching TRBD2. The CDR3 region has the DNA TGCAGCGCGGGACTAGCGGGAAACAATGAGCAGTTCTTC. This codes for CSAGLAGNNEQFF.